The rows below give T cell receptor beta chains drawn from one sample of a study of identical twins. MiXCR, applied by TCRdb to the 5' RACE reads, yields one record per CDR3 protein. The sample has around 240,000 distinct CDR3 sequences, roughly a tenth seen once. Sequences were obtained from memory T cells sorted from blood. These receptor sequences come from a man aged 45-60 years in good health. Both conserved end residues are part of each CDR3. The order of the fields is CDR3 length, J gene, D gene, clone size, V gene, CDR3 protein, CDR3 DNA. The D gene is left open where the match is weak. Clone size, where shown, is once, few, many, or a class for clones that have expanded.

15	TRBJ1-4	TRBD1	many	TRBV28	CASRDPGQGNEKLFF	TGTGCCAGCAGGGACCCGGGACAGGGTAATGAAAAACTGTTTTTT
14	TRBJ1-1	NA	many	TRBV20-1	CSARTIQLNTEAFF	TGCAGTGCTAGAACTATACAACTGAACACTGAAGCTTTCTTT
13	TRBJ1-5	NA	few	TRBV4-2	CASSQERNQPQHF	TGTGCCAGCAGCCAAGAACGAAATCAGCCCCAGCATTTT
13	TRBJ1-1	TRBD1	NA	TRBV2	CASPGAGGNEAFF	TGTGCCAGTCCCGGGGCAGGGGGCAATGAAGCTTTCTTT
15	TRBJ2-3	TRBD2	NA	TRBV19	CASSAASGFTDTQYF	TGTGCCAGTAGTGCCGCTAGCGGATTCACAGATACGCAGTATTTT
18	TRBJ2-6	NA	NA	TRBV6-1	CASSVQAPSSSGANVLTF	TGTGCCAGCAGTGTACAAGCGCCCAGTAGCTCTGGGGCCAACGTCCTGACTTTC
13	TRBJ1-3	NA	NA	TRBV29-1	CSVKGGSGNTIYF	TGCAGCGTTAAGGGGGGCTCTGGAAACACCATATATTTT
14	TRBJ2-5	NA	NA	TRBV11-2	CASSRDRELGTQYF	TGTGCCAGCAGCCGTGACCGGGAACTTGGGACCCAGTACTTC
16	TRBJ2-1	TRBD2	NA	TRBV4-3	CASSQDSGGRTNEQFF	TGCGCCAGCAGCCAAGATTCGGGCGGGAGAACGAATGAGCAGTTCTTC
16	TRBJ2-1	TRBD1	many	TRBV6-2/TRBV6-3	CASRMTGGGAHNEQFF	TGTGCCAGCAGGATGACAGGGGGGGGGGCCCACAATGAGCAGTTCTTC
12	TRBJ1-1	NA	many	TRBV14	CASSQWGAEAFF	TGTGCCAGCAGCCAATGGGGTGCTGAAGCTTTCTTT
12	TRBJ2-7	TRBD1	NA	TRBV28	CASSKTGYEQYF	TGTGCCAGCTCGAAGACAGGGTACGAGCAGTACTTC
15	TRBJ1-4	TRBD1	many	TRBV15	CATSRRTGGDEKLFF	TGTGCCACCAGCAGACGGACAGGGGGGGATGAAAAACTGTTTTTT
11	TRBJ1-1	NA	many	TRBV29-1	CSGQWDTEAFF	TGCAGCGGCCAGTGGGACACTGAAGCTTTCTTT
15	TRBJ2-7	TRBD1	NA	TRBV27	CASSPRDRGTYEQYF	TGTGCCAGCAGTCCCCGGGACAGGGGAACCTACGAGCAGTACTTC
16	TRBJ2-5	TRBD1	NA	TRBV6-5	CASSFRTGGGWETQYF	TGTGCCAGCAGTTTTCGGACAGGGGGCGGCTGGGAGACCCAGTACTTC
15	TRBJ2-2	TRBD2	NA	TRBV20-1	CSASRTSGVAGELFF	TGCAGTGCTAGCCGGACTAGCGGGGTGGCCGGGGAGCTGTTTTTT
15	TRBJ2-3	NA	many	TRBV6-1	CASRDWADNTDTQYF	TGTGCCAGCAGGGACTGGGCGGATAACACAGATACGCAGTATTTT
16	TRBJ1-1	NA	NA	TRBV3-1	CASSQGRVYENTEAFF	TGTGCCAGCAGCCAAGGCCGGGTCTATGAGAACACTGAAGCTTTCTTT
14	TRBJ2-7	TRBD2	many	TRBV9	CASSVGGGAYEQYF	TGTGCCAGCAGCGTGGGCGGGGGGGCCTACGAGCAGTACTTC
16	TRBJ2-5	NA	many	TRBV20-1	CSARDLLGTNQETQYF	TGCAGTGCTAGAGATCTGCTAGGAACAAACCAAGAGACCCAGTACTTC
14	TRBJ2-7	NA	many	TRBV5-4	CASSLRGPTYEQYF	TGTGCCAGCAGCTTACGGGGGCCGACCTACGAGCAGTACTTC
14	TRBJ2-7	NA	many	TRBV20-1	CSAPSASRVYEQYF	TGCAGTGCTCCCTCGGCCAGCAGGGTCTACGAGCAGTACTTC
15	TRBJ2-1	NA	many	TRBV5-5	CASSLSPFFENEQFF	TGTGCCAGCAGCTTGTCCCCTTTCTTTGAGAATGAGCAGTTCTTC
16	TRBJ2-2	TRBD2	NA	TRBV15	CATSRRAGGNTGELFF	TGTGCCACCAGCAGAAGGGCGGGGGGGAACACCGGGGAGCTGTTTTTT
17	TRBJ1-6	TRBD1	many	TRBV27	CASSIRQGTYLNSPLHF	TGTGCCAGCAGTATCCGACAGGGGACGTACCTTAATTCACCCCTCCACTTT
14	TRBJ1-5	TRBD1	NA	TRBV2	CASSRTGGEQPQHF	TGTGCCAGCAGCCGGACAGGGGGAGAACAGCCCCAGCATTTT
14	TRBJ2-2	NA	few	TRBV12-3/TRBV12-4	CASSLQTNTGELFF	TGTGCCAGCAGTTTACAGACGAACACCGGGGAGCTGTTTTTT
13	TRBJ2-7	TRBD2	few	TRBV6-2/TRBV6-3	CASTPGREYEQYF	TGTGCCAGCACCCCGGGGAGGGAATACGAGCAGTACTTC
14	TRBJ2-1	NA	many	TRBV9	CASSVSDFYNEQFF	TGTGCCAGCAGCGTCTCGGACTTTTACAATGAGCAGTTCTTC
15	TRBJ2-5	NA	many	TRBV3-1	CASSQDGLGVETQYF	TGTGCCAGCAGCCAAGATGGGCTAGGGGTGGAGACCCAGTACTTC
14	TRBJ2-5	NA	few	TRBV2	CASSEEGLQETQYF	TGTGCCAGCAGTGAAGAGGGACTCCAAGAGACCCAGTACTTC
14	TRBJ1-6	NA	many	TRBV6-1	CASLGGGPSAPLHF	TGTGCCAGTTTAGGGGGGGGCCCCTCCGCCCCCCTCCACTTT
16	TRBJ2-3	NA	NA	TRBV7-2	CASSATSTRVADTQYF	TGTGCCAGCAGCGCGACTTCTACGAGAGTTGCAGATACGCAGTATTTT
16	TRBJ1-3	TRBD1	many	TRBV4-3	CASSQAAGTGGNTIYF	TGCGCCAGCAGCCAGGCGGCCGGGACAGGTGGAAACACCATATATTTT
13	TRBJ2-5	NA	few	TRBV12-3/TRBV12-4	CASGPSGRETQYF	TGTGCCAGCGGCCCATCGGGGCGGGAGACCCAGTACTTC
12	TRBJ1-1	NA	many	TRBV10-3	CAIGGPNTEAFF	TGTGCCATCGGCGGACCGAACACTGAAGCTTTCTTT
16	TRBJ1-5	TRBD1	many	TRBV19	CASSIEQGRGNQPQHF	TGTGCCAGTAGTATAGAACAGGGGAGAGGCAATCAGCCCCAGCATTTT
11	TRBJ1-3	NA	many	TRBV28	CASRAGNTIYF	TGTGCCAGCAGAGCCGGAAACACCATATATTTT
14	TRBJ2-3	NA	few	TRBV20-1	CSARFRGGRDTQYF	TGCAGTGCTAGATTTAGGGGGGGCCGCGATACGCAGTATTTT
14	TRBJ2-7	NA	many	TRBV5-1	CASSLAPGFYEQYF	TGCGCCAGCAGCTTGGCCCCGGGATTCTACGAGCAGTACTTC
16	TRBJ2-1	NA	many	TRBV5-1	CASSLEAGWGYNEQFF	TGCGCCAGCAGCTTGGAGGCGGGATGGGGCTACAATGAGCAGTTCTTC
14	TRBJ2-3	NA	NA	TRBV12-3/TRBV12-4	CASTPGTRTDTQYF	TGTGCCAGCACCCCCGGGACTCGCACAGATACGCAGTATTTT